Listed below are T cell receptor beta chains from one sample, sequenced in a study of cytomegalovirus exposure and HLA in healthy donors. Repertoires were generated with immunoSEQ multiplex PCR, while TCRdb's copy carries only in-frame clones and drops some. The sample shows fewer than 200,000 clones, 65% to 85% of them seen only once. Source material: PBMCs. The receptors derive from a female donor in good health and CMV-seronegative. Each CDR3 is given with its conserved first and last residue. A D gene is named only where the DNA matches it firmly. Clone size is stated in some rows and not others, as once, few, many or a class when expanded.

clone_size d_call j_call v_call cdr3_length cdr3_nt cdr3_aa
once - TRBJ1-2 TRBV29-1 13 TGCAGCGTAGGTACTCCGGGGGTCTATGGCTACACCTTC CSVGTPGVYGYTF
- TRBD1 TRBJ2-2 TRBV9 17 TGTGCCAGCAGCGCCACCCCGGGACAGGGGTACACCGGGGAGCTGTTTTTT CASSATPGQGYTGELFF
few TRBD1 TRBJ1-1 TRBV7-9 14 TGTGCCAGCAGCCCGGACAGGACGAACACTGAAGCTTTCTTT CASSPDRTNTEAFF
- TRBD2 TRBJ2-1 TRBV19 15 TGTGCCAGTAGTTCCGGGACTAGCGTCTACAATGAGCAGTTCTTC CASSSGTSVYNEQFF
- TRBD1 TRBJ2-2 TRBV4-2 14 TGTGCCAGCCGACCGGGACAGGGCACCGGGGAGCTGTTTTTT CASRPGQGTGELFF
- TRBD2 TRBJ2-3 TRBV30 15 TGTGCCTGGAGTGTTACTAGCGGGGGGCAGGGGACGCAGTATTTT CAWSVTSGGQGTQYF
- - TRBJ2-1 TRBV29-1 12 TGCAGCGTCACTATGACAGAAAATGAGCAGTTCTTC CSVTMTENEQFF
once TRBD1 TRBJ2-7 TRBV11-3 14 TGTGCCAGACTGGCAGGGGGCTTCTCCTACGAGCAGTACTTC CARLAGGFSYEQYF
- - TRBJ2-6 TRBV27 18 TGTGCCAGCAGTCCATATCCCCCCCGACTGGCTGGGGCCAACGTCCTGACTTTC CASSPYPPRLAGANVLTF
- TRBD2 TRBJ2-4 TRBV18 14 TGTGCCAGCTCACCGGGACTAGCGGAAAACATTCAGTACTTC CASSPGLAENIQYF
once - TRBJ2-3 TRBV10-3 14 TGTGCCACCAACCAAGGCGGGATCACAGATACGCAGTATTTT CATNQGGITDTQYF
- TRBD1 TRBJ1-2 TRBV9 16 TGTGCCAGCAGCGTAGCCTGGACAGGCCTAGACTATGGCTACACCTTC CASSVAWTGLDYGYTF
- - TRBJ2-7 TRBV19 15 TGTGCCAGTAGTATAGAGGCAGGGCGGTACTACGAGCAGTACTTC CASSIEAGRYYEQYF
- TRBD2 TRBJ2-7 TRBV19 16 TGTGCCAGTAGTCCTTTAGCGGGGGTGAGCTCCTACGAGCAGTACTTC CASSPLAGVSSYEQYF
- - TRBJ2-7 TRBV7-2 15 TGTGCCAGCAGCTGGGGGGCAGGGGGTAGGTACGAGCAGTACTTC CASSWGAGGRYEQYF
- TRBD2 TRBJ2-7 TRBV6-6 15 TGTGCCAGCAGTTACGGGGTAGCGGGAGCCTACGAGCAGTACTTC CASSYGVAGAYEQYF
once - TRBJ2-3 TRBV29-1 17 TGCAGCGCACATCCCCCTCCCGGGTTCAAACTCACAGATACGCAGTATTTT CSAHPPPGFKLTDTQYF
- - TRBJ1-1 TRBV14 18 TGTGCCAGCAGCCAAGATGGGGGCCCCTTCAAATTGAACACTGAAGCTTTCTTT CASSQDGGPFKLNTEAFF
- TRBD1 TRBJ1-4 TRBV5-1 15 TGCGCCAGCAGCTACGGGACAGGGCTTGGAGAAAAACTGTTTTTT CASSYGTGLGEKLFF
few - TRBJ2-3 TRBV7-9 14 TGTGCCAGCAGCCTTAACAGGGGCACAGATACGCAGTATTTT CASSLNRGTDTQYF
once TRBD1 TRBJ2-7 TRBV7-9 15 TGTTCCAGCAGCCTAGGTGACAGGGTAGGCTACGAGCAGTACTTC CSSSLGDRVGYEQYF
- - TRBJ1-5 TRBV28 14 TGTGCCAGCAGTTTCCCACAGGGAAATCAGCCCCAGCATTTT CASSFPQGNQPQHF
- - TRBJ1-1 TRBV9 14 TGTGCCAGCAGCGGGGGACACCAGAACACTGAAGCTTTCTTT CASSGGHQNTEAFF
- TRBD2 TRBJ2-7 TRBV5-1 19 TGCGCCAGCAGCTTGGTGTTAGAGGCCTTTGGCGGGGGGGCTCGCGAGCAGTACTTC CASSLVLEAFGGGAREQYF
- - TRBJ1-2 TRBV27 14 TGTGCCAGCACCCCCAGGGAGGGAAACTATGGCTACACCTTC CASTPREGNYGYTF
once - TRBJ1-4 TRBV7-3 15 TGTGCCAGCAGCAAAAATGGAGGAACTAATGAAAAACTGTTTTTT CASSKNGGTNEKLFF
few - TRBJ2-7 TRBV21-1 13 TGTGCCAGCAGCAAAGTGGGGGAGACAGGTATTGACTTC CASSKVGETGIDF
once TRBD1 TRBJ1-1 TRBV9 16 TGTGCCAGCAGCGTAGTGAATCAGGGGGCGAGGACTGAAGCTTTCTTT CASSVVNQGARTEAFF
- - TRBJ2-2 TRBV18 15 TGTGCCAGCTCACCAAAGATCGAGGGCACCGGGGAGCTGTTTTTT CASSPKIEGTGELFF
- - TRBJ1-6 TRBV7-6 15 TGTGCCAGCAGCTTAGGGCAGGGGTTAAATTCACCCCTCCACTTT CASSLGQGLNSPLHF
few - TRBJ1-6 TRBV5-4 15 TGTGCCAGCAGCTCCTGGGGGGTCATTAATTCACCCCTCCACTTT CASSSWGVINSPLHF
once - TRBJ2-1 TRBV7-9 14 TGTTCCAGCAGCCCGCGACCCCAGGGCAATGAGCAGTTCTTC CSSSPRPQGNEQFF
- - TRBJ2-3 TRBV7-9 16 TGTGCCAGCAGCCCCTGGCGGGAACGAGGGGCAGATACGCAGTATTTT CASSPWRERGADTQYF
- - TRBJ2-6 TRBV5-1 14 TGCGCCAGCAGCGAGTTCGCTGGGGCCAACGTCCTGACTTTC CASSEFAGANVLTF
- - TRBJ2-2 TRBV15 17 TGTGCCACCAGCAGAGATCCCCAGGGAGGTTTTGCCGGGGAGCTGTTTTTT CATSRDPQGGFAGELFF
once - TRBJ1-4 TRBV5-1 15 TGCGCCAGCAGCTTGTGGGACACTTCTAATGAAAAACTGTTTTTT CASSLWDTSNEKLFF
- - TRBJ2-1 TRBV6-6 16 TGTGCCAGCAGCCACAGAGGGGGACGGTCCTACAATGAGCAGTTCTTC CASSHRGGRSYNEQFF
- - TRBJ1-1 TRBV11-2 16 TGTGCCAGCAGCTTACGAAGGGGCTGGAAAGATACTGAAGCTTTCTTT CASSLRRGWKDTEAFF
- - TRBJ1-5 TRBV4-3 16 TGCGCCAGCAGCCAAGACGCAGGTGCGGGTTATCAGCCCCAGCATTTT CASSQDAGAGYQPQHF
- - TRBJ2-7 TRBV6-4 15 TGTGCCAGCAGTGAGCGGGACAGCGGAAGTTACGAGCAGTACTTC CASSERDSGSYEQYF
- - TRBJ1-2 TRBV6-6 14 TGTGCCAGCACCGAAACAGAGCTTAACTATGGCTACACCTTC CASTETELNYGYTF
- - TRBJ2-7 TRBV30 12 TGTGCCTGGAGTGTGTCCGGTTACGAGCAGTACTTC CAWSVSGYEQYF
- - TRBJ2-3 TRBV6-1 14 TGTGCCAGCAGTGAAAATTGGCAGGGGATAACGCAGTATTTT CASSENWQGITQYF
- - TRBJ2-7 TRBV14 14 TGTGCCAGCAGCCCCCGAGTAGTTTCCTACGAGCAGTACTTC CASSPRVVSYEQYF
- TRBD1 TRBJ1-4 TRBV11-2 16 TGTGCCAGCAGCTTAGCCTCAGGGGGTAGGAATGAAAAACTGTTTTTT CASSLASGGRNEKLFF
- - TRBJ1-1 TRBV14 15 TGTGCCAGCAGCCTCATAGGGCCCTGGGGGGCTGAAGCTTTCTTT CASSLIGPWGAEAFF
once - TRBJ2-7 TRBV28 14 TGTGCCAGCAGAACTCCCCGGGGGATCTACGAGCAGTACTTC CASRTPRGIYEQYF
- - TRBJ2-1 TRBV5-5 14 TGTGCCAGCAGCTTGCCGGGGAAGGTAAATGAGCAGTTCTTC CASSLPGKVNEQFF
- - TRBJ2-7 TRBV5-1 14 TGCGCCAGCAGCTCCCCCAGGGTCCCCTACGAGCAGTACTTC CASSSPRVPYEQYF
- - TRBJ2-7 TRBV15 15 TGTGCCACCAGCAGAGATAGCGGTCAAACCTACGAGCAGTACTTC CATSRDSGQTYEQYF
- - TRBJ2-2 TRBV7-2 14 TGTGCCAGCAGCTCCTTATTAGCGTCCGGGGAGCTGTTTTTT CASSSLLASGELFF
few TRBD1 TRBJ2-7 TRBV7-6 15 TGTGCCAGCAGCTCAGGACAGGGGGGACCCTACGAGCAGTACTTC CASSSGQGGPYEQYF
- TRBD1 TRBJ1-4 TRBV19 17 TGTGCCAGTAAGGGGACAGATGCAGATGCAACTAATGAAAAACTGTTTTTT CASKGTDADATNEKLFF
- - TRBJ1-6 TRBV27 16 TGTGCCAGCAGTCAAGAGCGGGGGAGGTATAATTCACCCCTCCACTTT CASSQERGRYNSPLHF
- TRBD2 TRBJ2-5 TRBV5-4 15 TGTGCCAGCAGCTGGGGAACTAGCGGCCAAGAGACCCAGTACTTC CASSWGTSGQETQYF